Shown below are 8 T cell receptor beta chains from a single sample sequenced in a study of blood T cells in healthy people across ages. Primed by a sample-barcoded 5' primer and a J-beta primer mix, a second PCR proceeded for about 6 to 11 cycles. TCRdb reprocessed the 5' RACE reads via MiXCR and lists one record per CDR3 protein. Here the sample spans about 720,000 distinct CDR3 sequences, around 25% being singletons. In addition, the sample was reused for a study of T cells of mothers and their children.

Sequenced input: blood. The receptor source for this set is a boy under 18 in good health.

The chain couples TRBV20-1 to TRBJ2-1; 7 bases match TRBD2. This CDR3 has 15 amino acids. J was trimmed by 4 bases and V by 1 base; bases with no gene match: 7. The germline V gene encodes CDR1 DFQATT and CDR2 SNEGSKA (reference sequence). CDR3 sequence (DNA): TGCAGTGCTAGAGGAAGGAGGGAGGGATACAATGAGCAGTTCTTC. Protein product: CSARGRREGYNEQFF.

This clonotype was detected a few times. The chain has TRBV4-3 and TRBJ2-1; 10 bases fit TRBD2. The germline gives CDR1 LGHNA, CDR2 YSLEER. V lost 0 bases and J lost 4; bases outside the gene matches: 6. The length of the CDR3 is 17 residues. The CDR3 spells CASSQDLSGGLYNEQFF. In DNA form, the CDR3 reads TGCGCCAGCAGCCAAGATCTTAGCGGGGGGTTATACAATGAGCAGTTCTTC.

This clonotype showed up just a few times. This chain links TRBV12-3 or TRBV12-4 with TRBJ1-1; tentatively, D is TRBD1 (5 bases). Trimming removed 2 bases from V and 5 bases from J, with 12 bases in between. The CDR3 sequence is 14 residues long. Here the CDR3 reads CASSLSGVWTEAFF. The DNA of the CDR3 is TGTGCCAGCAGTTTATCGGGGGTTTGGACTGAAGCTTTCTTT.

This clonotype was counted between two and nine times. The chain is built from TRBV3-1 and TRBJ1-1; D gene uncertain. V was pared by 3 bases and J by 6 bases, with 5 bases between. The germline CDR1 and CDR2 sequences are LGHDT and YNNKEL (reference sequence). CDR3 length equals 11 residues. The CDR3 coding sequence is TGTGCCAGCAGCCATAGGGCTGAAGCTTTCTTT. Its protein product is CASSHRAEAFF.

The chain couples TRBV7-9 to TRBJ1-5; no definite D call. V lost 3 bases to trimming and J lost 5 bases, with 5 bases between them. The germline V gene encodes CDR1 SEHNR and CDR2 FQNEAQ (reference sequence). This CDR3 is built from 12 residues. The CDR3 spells CASSFRDQPQHF. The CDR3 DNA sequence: TGTGCCAGCAGCTTTAGGGATCAGCCCCAGCATTTT.

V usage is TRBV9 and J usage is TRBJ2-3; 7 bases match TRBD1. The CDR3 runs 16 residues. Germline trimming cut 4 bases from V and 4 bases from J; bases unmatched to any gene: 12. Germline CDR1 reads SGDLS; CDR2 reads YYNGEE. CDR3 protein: CASSQTTGHSADTQYF. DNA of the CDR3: TGTGCCAGCAGCCAAACGACAGGGCATAGCGCAGATACGCAGTATTTT.

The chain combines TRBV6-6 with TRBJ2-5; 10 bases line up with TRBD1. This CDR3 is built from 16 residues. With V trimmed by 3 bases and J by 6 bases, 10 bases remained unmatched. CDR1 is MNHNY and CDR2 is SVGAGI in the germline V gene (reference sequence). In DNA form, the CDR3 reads TGTGCCAGCAGTTATCTAGGGACAGGGGATATCAAGACCCAGTACTTC. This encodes CASSYLGTGDIKTQYF.

For the CDR3, the DNA is TGCAGTGCTACCCGGCCGGGCTACGAGCAGTACTTC. Protein product: CSATRPGYEQYF. The chain links TRBV20-1 to TRBJ2-7, with no clear D. Looked up from germline, CDR1 is DFQATT and CDR2 is SNEGSKA (reference sequence). Trimming left V 4 bases short and J 3 bases short, with 10 bases between. This CDR3 has 12 amino acids.